The present TCR beta chain was sequenced within a study of blood T cells in healthy people across ages. This clonotype occurred a few times. CDR3 length: 15 residues. Germline V CDR1 and CDR2: PRHDT, FYEKMQ (reference sequence). It was with a sample-barcoded 5' primer and a J-beta primer mix that a second PCR of roughly 7 to 12 cycles was run. TCRdb re-called the 5' RACE reads with MiXCR, one entry per CDR3 protein. The sample shows 550,000 to 750,000 distinct CDR3 sequences, around a fifth of them seen only once. The sample was blood. This sequence was found in a man aged 70-80 years in good health. The chain has TRBV13 and TRBJ2-5; unclear D gene. The DNA matches TRBJ2-7 better at its end, which makes the J call doubtful. The CDR3 DNA reads TGTGCCAGCAGCTTAGTGGCCAGGAGCTCCTACGAGCAGTACTTC. Translated: CASSLVARSSYEQYF.